This TCR beta chain came from a study of beta chain features in type 1 diabetes. Expressed TCRB transcripts were sequenced because the entire RNA isolate underwent reverse transcription. Sequenced by immunoSEQ multiplex PCR; TCRdb stores in-frame clones only, minus some. Of around 40,000 clones listed, over 50% are singletons. With respect to this clone: Its antigen is unidentified.

Naive, central memory, regulatory and stem cell-like memory cells within the CD4+ compartment were sorted using CD45RO/CCR7/CD25/CD127/CD95/CD27. Post-sort purity exceeded 95% for all sorted populations. The germline gives CDR1 SQVTM, CDR2 ANQGSEA. The V gene lost 3 bases and the J gene lost 0 bases, with 4 bases spanning the gap. The CDR3 covers 12 residues. Findings of the study overall: Researchers could not determine here whether HLA type influences TCRB rearrangement.

The source is a young woman in good health. The chain is built from TRBV29-1 and TRBJ2-3; no reliable D call. Input material: Tregs from blood. CDR3 amino acids: CSVEASTDTQYF. CDR3 nucleotides: TGCAGCGTTGAGGCCAGCACAGATACGCAGTATTTT.